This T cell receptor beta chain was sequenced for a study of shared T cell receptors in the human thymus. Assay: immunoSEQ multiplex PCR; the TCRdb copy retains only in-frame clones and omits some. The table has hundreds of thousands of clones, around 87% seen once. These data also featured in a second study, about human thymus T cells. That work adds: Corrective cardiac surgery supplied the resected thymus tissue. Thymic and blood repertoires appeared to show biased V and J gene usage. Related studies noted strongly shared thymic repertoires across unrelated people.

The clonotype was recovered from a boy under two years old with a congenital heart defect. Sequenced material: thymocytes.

CDR3 sequence: CASSQGRPKGTRAGNTIYF. The CDR3 DNA sequence: TGTGCCAGCAGCCAAGGAAGGCCGAAGGGAACGAGGGCTGGAAACACCATATATTTT. The chain recombines TRBV14 with TRBJ1-3; no clear D gene. The CDR3 totals 19 residues. Germline CDR1 and CDR2: SGHDN and FVKESK. V shed 1 base and J shed 2 bases, with 21 bases lying between them.